This T cell receptor (beta chain) was profiled in a study of cytomegalovirus exposure and HLA in healthy donors. Study-level points and caveats: Later analysis found that TCR beta chains associated with HLA were more clonally expanded than other, equally common chains.

This clone has only a few counts. As yet, its antigen is unknown. Germline V gives CDR1 SGDLS, CDR2 YYNGEE. The CDR3 totals 14 residues. With 3 bases removed from V and 4 bases from J, the gap between germline ends came to 13 bases. Primers for the PCR totalled 60 Vbeta and 13 Jbeta. Generated by immunoSEQ multiplex PCR, the TCRdb table keeps only in-frame clones and is missing some. The table shows 150,000 to 200,000 clones, with around four fifths occurring only once. The chain joins TRBV9 to TRBJ1-2; D is uncertain. Sequences were obtained from PBMCs. This sequence originates from a female donor in good health and CMV-seronegative. CDR3 sequence (DNA): TGTGCCAGCAGCGACCGTGGGCAGACCTATGGCTACACCTTC. It yields the protein CASSDRGQTYGYTF.